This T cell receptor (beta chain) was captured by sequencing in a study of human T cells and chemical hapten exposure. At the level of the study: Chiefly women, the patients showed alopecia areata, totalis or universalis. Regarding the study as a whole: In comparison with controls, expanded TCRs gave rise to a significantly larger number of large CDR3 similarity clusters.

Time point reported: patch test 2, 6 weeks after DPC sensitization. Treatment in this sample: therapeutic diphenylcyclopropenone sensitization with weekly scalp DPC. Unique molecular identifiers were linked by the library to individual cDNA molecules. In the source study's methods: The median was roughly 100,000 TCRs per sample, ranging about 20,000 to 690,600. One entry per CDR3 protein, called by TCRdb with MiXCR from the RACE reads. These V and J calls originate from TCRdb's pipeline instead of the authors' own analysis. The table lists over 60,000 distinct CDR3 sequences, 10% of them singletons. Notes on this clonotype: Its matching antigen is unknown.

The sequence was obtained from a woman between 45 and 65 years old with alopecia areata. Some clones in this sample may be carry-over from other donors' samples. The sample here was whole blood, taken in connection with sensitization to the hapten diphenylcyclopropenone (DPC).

CDR3 bases: TGTGCCAGCAGCTTGGCAGGGGGGTCCGGAAACATTCAGTACTTC. This translates into CASSLAGGSGNIQYF. This chain uses TRBV7-2 with TRBJ2-4; D perhaps matches TRBD1 (7 bases). CDR1 is SGHTA and CDR2 is FQGNSA in the germline V gene. The germline V and J ends were trimmed by 3 bases and 6 bases, with 15 bases remaining between them. The CDR3 totals 15 residues.